These 32 T cell receptor beta chains share one sample of origin, sequenced in a study of T cell responses to AZD1222 COVID-19 vaccine. Clones were read by immunoSEQ multiplex PCR, and TCRdb kept only the in-frame ones, dropping some. Of around 120,000 clones listed, around 92% were seen once; the top ten hold 6% to 9%. Sequencing used peripheral blood, obtained 28 days after the second AZD1222 dose. These receptors originate from an adult who received the AZD1222 COVID-19 vaccine.

This chain uses TRBV2 with TRBJ1-5; D gene unclear. CDR1 and CDR2 from the germline V gene are SNHLY and FYNNEI. V lost 3 bases, J lost 3 bases, and 3 bases lay in between. The CDR3 sequence is 12 residues long. The DNA for the CDR3 is TGTGCCAGCAGTGAGCCCAATCAGCCCCAGCATTTT. Amino acids: CASSEPNQPQHF.

The chain carries TRBV9 and TRBJ2-2, with D uncertain. The germline gives CDR1 SGDLS, CDR2 YYNGEE. CDR3 length equals 15 residues. Between the trimmed V and J ends, which lost 2 bases and 0 bases, there was a span of 8 bases. As DNA, the CDR3 is TGTGCCAGCAGCGTTCAGCCATCGAACACCGGGGAGCTGTTTTTT. Its translation is CASSVQPSNTGELFF.

The chain is built from TRBV7-9 and TRBJ2-2, with TRBD1 as a possible D gene (5 bases). The V gene's germline CDR1 is SEHNR and CDR2 FQNEAQ (reference sequence). This CDR3 region has 15 residues. V gave up 4 bases and J gave up 1 base, with 10 bases separating them. The CDR3 region has the DNA TGTGCCAGCAGCTCCCGACAGTTGAACACCGGGGAGCTGTTTTTT. It translates to CASSSRQLNTGELFF.

The chain employs TRBV6-2 or TRBV6-3 and TRBJ2-7; 11 positions agree with TRBD2. The CDR3 sequence is 16 residues long. V gave up 6 bases and J gave up 3 bases; unmatched junction bases: 10. Germline CDR1 reads MNHEY; CDR2 reads SVGEGT. CDR3 nucleotide sequence: TGTGCCAGCAGCGCACCGACTAGCGGGGTAAACTACGAGCAGTACTTC. It is translated as CASSAPTSGVNYEQYF.

The chain joins TRBV20-1 to TRBJ1-3; D not certain. The CDR3 totals 11 residues. Deletions cut 3 bases from V and 1 base from J, with 1 base between. Germline V gene sequence: CDR1 DFQATT, CDR2 SNEGSKA (reference sequence). CDR3 bases: TGCAGTGCTAGTTCTGGAAACACCATATATTTT. Encoded protein: CSASSGNTIYF.

This chain connects TRBV14 to TRBJ2-1; D may be TRBD1 (6 bases). Trimming took 2 bases from V and 0 from J, leaving 11 bases between them. The CDR3 has 16 residues. Germline values: CDR1 SGHDN, CDR2 FVKESK. The CDR3: CASSQQDSNSYNEQFF. The CDR3 nucleotides are TGTGCCAGCAGCCAACAGGACAGTAACTCCTACAATGAGCAGTTCTTC.

The rearrangement uses TRBV10-2 and TRBJ1-1; D unclear. This CDR3 has 14 residues. Germline assignment: CDR1 WSHSY and CDR2 SAAADI. Trimming took 4 bases from V and 0 from J, leaving 9 bases between them. CDR3 protein: CASSVQLMNTEAFF. The DNA of the CDR3 is TGCGCCAGCAGTGTACAGCTCATGAACACTGAAGCTTTCTTT.

This chain uses TRBV20-1 with TRBJ1-1, with D uncertain. Germline V gives CDR1 DFQATT, CDR2 SNEGSKA (reference sequence). The CDR3 has 10 amino acids. V was cut by 1 base and J by 11 bases, with 8 bases left in between. The CDR3 DNA follows: TGCAGTGCTAGAGCCGGAAGGGCTTTCTTT. Residues: CSARAGRAFF.

CDR3 residues: CASSLTGTGYFYEQYF. DNA of the CDR3: TGCGCCAGCAGCCTGACGGGGACAGGGTACTTCTACGAGCAGTACTTC. The chain uses TRBV5-1 and TRBJ2-7; 9 bases agree with TRBD1. J was trimmed by 3 bases and V by 4 bases; bases with no gene match: 11. The CDR3 consists of 16 residues. Germline CDR1 is SGHRS and CDR2 is YFSETQ.

The chain combines TRBV11-3 with TRBJ1-4; the D is unclear. V lost 5 bases and J lost 3, with 10 bases in between. Per germline, CDR1 SGHNT and CDR2 YENEEA. The CDR3 covers 14 residues. DNA for the CDR3: TGTGCCAGCAGCCGAGGAGGGCCTAATGAAAAACTGTTTTTT. Protein sequence: CASSRGGPNEKLFF.

The chain carries TRBV6-5 and TRBJ1-1; D is undetermined. CDR3 length: 13 amino acids. V gave up 3 bases and J gave up 1 base, with 6 bases separating them. CDR1 and CDR2 from the germline V gene are MNHEY and SVGAGI. The CDR3 loop is CASSYSWNTEAFF. Here the CDR3 DNA reads TGTGCCAGCAGTTATTCGTGGAACACTGAAGCTTTCTTT.

In its sample, this clone was seen once. V gene TRBV3-1 (or the pseudogene TRBV3-2) combines with J gene TRBJ2-7; 8 nucleotides match TRBD2. CDR1 is LGHDT and CDR2 is YNNKEL in the germline V gene (reference sequence). The CDR3 has 15 residues. V lost 4 bases and J lost 0; bases outside the gene matches: 5. The CDR3 spells CASSPVAGPSYEQYF. CDR3 bases: TGTGCCAGCAGCCCAGTAGCGGGGCCCTCCTACGAGCAGTACTTC.

This sequence joins TRBV28 and TRBJ2-7; D uncertain. Trimming took off 3 bases at V and 6 bases at J, with 9 bases between the two ends. Germline V gene sequence: CDR1 MDHEN, CDR2 SYDVKM. This CDR3 comprises 12 residues. DNA of the CDR3: TGTGCCAGCAGTTTTTTAGTGGGCGAGCAGTACTTC. This gives the protein CASSFLVGEQYF.

The chain uses TRBV28 and TRBJ1-1; a possible D gene is TRBD1 (5 bases). V shed 10 bases and J shed 5 bases, with 14 bases lying between them. The CDR3 is 12 residues long. Germline V gene sequence: CDR1 MDHEN, CDR2 SYDVKM. CDR3 amino acids: CATDARGTEAFF. CDR3 DNA sequence: TGTGCCACCGACGCCCGGGGGACTGAAGCTTTCTTT. The entire variable domain, with the rest obtained from reference TRBV28 and TRBJ1-1, is as follows: DVKVTQSSRYLVKRTGEKVFLECVQDMDHENMFWYRQDPGLGLRLIYFSYDVKMKEKGDIPEGYSVSREKKERFSLILESASTNQTSMYLCATDARGTEAFFGQGTRLTVV.

The chain recombines TRBV6-5 with TRBJ1-1; no definite D call. Germline V gene lookup returns CDR1 MNHEY and CDR2 SVGAGI. V lost 0 bases and J 5 bases, leaving 13 bases between the germline ends. The CDR3 is made up of 15 amino acids. The CDR3 DNA reads TGTGCCAGCAGTTACTCGAGAGGGTTGGGAACTGAAGCTTTCTTT. Translation: CASSYSRGLGTEAFF.

This rearrangement joins TRBV11-3 to TRBJ2-3, with D maybe TRBD2 (6 bases). The CDR3 consists of 15 residues. In germline, CDR1 is SGHNT, CDR2 YENEEA. The V end was cut by 5 bases, the J end by 0 bases, with 12 bases between. The DNA of the CDR3 is TGTGCCAGCAGCGGGGGGTGGGCTAGCACAGATACGCAGTATTTT. Translating gives CASSGGWASTDTQYF.

This clone is a singleton in its sample. The chain carries TRBV7-9 and TRBJ2-3; tentatively, D is TRBD1 (6 bases). Germline CDR1 reads SEHNR; CDR2 reads FQNEAQ (reference sequence). V was pared by 5 bases and J by 4 bases, with 22 bases between. CDR3 length equals 17 residues. The CDR3 bases are TGTGCCAGCAGCCCCCCCTACAGGGAATCTTCGTCAGATACGCAGTATTTT. It codes for CASSPPYRESSSDTQYF.

V is TRBV18 and J is TRBJ1-1; 7 bases are a match to TRBD1. J was trimmed by 3 bases and V by 2 bases; bases with no gene match: 3. CDR3 length equals 14 residues. Germline V CDR1 and CDR2: KGHSH, LQKENI. The CDR3 region has the DNA TGTGCCAGCTCACCAGAACAGGGGTACACTGAAGCTTTCTTT. Its translation: CASSPEQGYTEAFF.

This chain uses TRBV28 with TRBJ1-1; D is perhaps TRBD1 (6 bases). CDR3 size: 15 residues. The V gene's germline CDR1 is MDHEN and CDR2 SYDVKM. V shed 5 bases and J shed 3 bases, with 16 bases lying between them. CDR3 DNA: TGTGCCAGCAGTATGGGGGGCGCGGACTACACTGAAGCTTTCTTT. Its protein is CASSMGGADYTEAFF. Supplemented by reference TRBV28 and TRBJ1-1, the full variable domain reads DVKVTQSSRYLVKRTGEKVFLECVQDMDHENMFWYRQDPGLGLRLIYFSYDVKMKEKGDIPEGYSVSREKKERFSLILESASTNQTSMYLCASSMGGADYTEAFFGQGTRLTVV.

A remark on this clone: An end of the junction does not agree with germline; a read error may underlie this. This chain links TRBV7-7 with TRBJ1-4; D gene unclear. In germline, CDR1 is SSHAT, CDR2 FNYEAQ (reference sequence). The CDR3 is made up of 15 amino acids. The CDR3 sequence is CASSLGQSTNEKLFF. In DNA, the CDR3 is TGTGCTAGCAGCTTAGGCCAATCAACTAATGAAAAACTGTTTTTT.

The chain links TRBV7-9 to TRBJ2-7; TRBD1 is a possible D gene (6 bases). The V gene lost 5 bases and the J gene lost 6 bases, with 14 bases spanning the gap. The length of the CDR3 is 13 residues. From germline, CDR1 is SEHNR and CDR2 FQNEAQ (reference sequence). The CDR3 loop reads CASSPQGEGEQYF. In DNA, the CDR3 is TGTGCCAGCAGCCCACAGGGAGAGGGCGAGCAGTACTTC.

This rearrangement joins TRBV7-2 to TRBJ1-2; perhaps TRBD1 as D (6 bases). Trimming took off 0 bases at V and 6 bases at J, with 17 bases between the two ends. The germline V gene has CDR1 SGHTA and CDR2 FQGNSA. This CDR3 has 16 residues. In DNA form, the CDR3 reads TGTGCCAGCAGCTTAGCCCTAGGGGGACAACGTAATGGCTACACCTTC. It is translated as CASSLALGGQRNGYTF.

The CDR3: CASSEDYYSNQPQHF. DNA for the CDR3: TGTGCCAGCAGTGAGGACTATTATAGCAATCAGCCCCAGCATTTT. The gene calls are TRBV2 and TRBJ1-5; D is ambiguous. V was cut by 3 bases and J by 0 bases, with 9 bases left in between. This CDR3 has 15 amino acids. Germline V CDR1 and CDR2: SNHLY, FYNNEI.

The chain recombines TRBV28 with TRBJ1-5; D remains ambiguous. The ends were cut back, 2 bases at V and 2 bases at J, with 7 bases in the middle. The germline CDR1 and CDR2 sequences are MDHEN and SYDVKM. This CDR3 contains 14 residues. CDR3 coding DNA: TGTGCCAGCAGTTTAGCGCAGGGCAATCAGCCCCAGCATTTT. Translated, it gives CASSLAQGNQPQHF.

As DNA, the CDR3 is TGTGCCAGCAGTTATACAAGCGGGAGATTATGGGATGAGCAGTTCTTC. Translation gives CASSYTSGRLWDEQFF. The chain carries TRBV6-6 and TRBJ2-1; TRBD2 matches at 8 bases. V shed 3 bases and J 8 bases; nucleotides not matched to a gene: 12. The length of the CDR3 is 16 residues. Per germline, CDR1 MNHNY and CDR2 SVGAGI (reference sequence).

The gene calls are TRBV28 and TRBJ2-7, with TRBD2 matching 8 bases. Germline V gives CDR1 MDHEN, CDR2 SYDVKM. J was trimmed by 0 bases and V by 5 bases; bases with no gene match: 9. The CDR3 runs 16 residues. For the CDR3, the DNA is TGTGCCAGCAGTCAAGCGGGGGCCCTAAGCTCCTACGAGCAGTACTTC. Residues: CASSQAGALSSYEQYF. Drawing the rest from reference TRBV28 and TRBJ2-7, the complete variable domain is DVKVTQSSRYLVKRTGEKVFLECVQDMDHENMFWYRQDPGLGLRLIYFSYDVKMKEKGDIPEGYSVSREKKERFSLILESASTNQTSMYLCASSQAGALSSYEQYFGPGTRLTVT.

The CDR3 region is CASSLEGRTGVENTEAFF. The DNA for the CDR3 is TGTGCCAGCAGCTTAGAGGGGCGGACAGGGGTTGAGAACACTGAAGCTTTCTTT. The gene calls are TRBV7-2 and TRBJ1-1; TRBD1 aligns across 9 bases. V dropped 1 base and J dropped 1; count of bases not matched to a gene: 10. Germline V gene sequence: CDR1 SGHTA, CDR2 FQGNSA. The CDR3 loop spans 18 amino acids. The variable domain in full, with the rest retrieved from reference TRBV7-2 and TRBJ1-1, is GAGVSQSPSNKVTEKGKDVELRCDPISGHTALYWYRQSLGQGLEFLIYFQGNSAPDKSGLPSDRFSAERTGGSVSTLTIQRTQQEDSAVYLCASSLEGRTGVENTEAFFGQGTRLTVV.

The rearrangement uses TRBV19 and TRBJ1-5; D might be TRBD1 (5 bases). This CDR3 is 16 amino acids long. The V end was cut by 4 bases, the J end by 1 base, with 14 bases between. CDR1 and CDR2 from the germline V gene are LNHDA and SQIVND (reference sequence). CDR3 coding DNA: TGTGCCAGTAGTACCCCGCAGGGAGTAAGCAATCAGCCCCAGCATTTT. Translation: CASSTPQGVSNQPQHF.

V and J are TRBV13 and TRBJ1-4; no clear D. The V end was cut by 1 base, the J end by 2 bases, with 11 bases between. Germline V gives CDR1 PRHDT, CDR2 FYEKMQ (reference sequence). CDR3 length: 16 residues. The CDR3 bases are TGTGCCAGCAGCTTAGCCTACAACCGGACTAATGAAAAACTGTTTTTT. Translating it yields CASSLAYNRTNEKLFF.

The chain employs TRBV28 and TRBJ1-2; D unresolved. V was clipped by 7 bases and J by 4 bases, with 16 bases between them. Germline V lookup: CDR1 MDHEN, CDR2 SYDVKM. This CDR3 has 14 amino acids. CDR3 in DNA: TGTGCCAGCACAAGAGGGATCGCAATCTATGGCTACACCTTC. Amino acids: CASTRGIAIYGYTF.

This clone has only one observation. V gene TRBV6-1 combines with J gene TRBJ1-1; 9 nucleotides line up with TRBD1. In germline, CDR1 is MNHNS, CDR2 SASEGT. The CDR3 covers 17 residues. The V gene end was trimmed by 6 bases and the J gene end by 1 base; junction bases not matched to a gene: 12. The CDR3: CASSEPTGGGRNTEAFF. CDR3 DNA: TGTGCCAGCAGCGAACCAACAGGGGGCGGAAGGAACACTGAAGCTTTCTTT.

In its sample, this clone was seen a few times. This chain connects TRBV18 to TRBJ2-7; D is uncertain. The V end lost 6 bases, the J end lost 3 bases, and 9 bases lay between the germline ends. Per germline, CDR1 KGHSH and CDR2 LQKENI. The CDR3 runs 12 residues. The CDR3 DNA sequence: TGTGCCAGCTCTCCAAGTATCTACGAGCAGTACTTC. The encoded protein is CASSPSIYEQYF.